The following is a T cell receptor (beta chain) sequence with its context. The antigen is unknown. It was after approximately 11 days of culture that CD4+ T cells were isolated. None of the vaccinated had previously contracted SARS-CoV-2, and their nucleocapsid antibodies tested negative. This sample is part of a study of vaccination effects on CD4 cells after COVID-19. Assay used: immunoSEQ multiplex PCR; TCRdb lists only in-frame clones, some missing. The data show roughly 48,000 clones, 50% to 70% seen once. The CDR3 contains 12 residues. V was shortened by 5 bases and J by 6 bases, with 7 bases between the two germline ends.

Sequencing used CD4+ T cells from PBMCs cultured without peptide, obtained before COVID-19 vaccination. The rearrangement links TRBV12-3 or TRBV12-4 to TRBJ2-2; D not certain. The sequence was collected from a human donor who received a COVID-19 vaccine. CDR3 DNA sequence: TGTGCCAGCAGTGCCGGCGCCGGGGAGCTGTTTTTT. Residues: CASSAGAGELFF.